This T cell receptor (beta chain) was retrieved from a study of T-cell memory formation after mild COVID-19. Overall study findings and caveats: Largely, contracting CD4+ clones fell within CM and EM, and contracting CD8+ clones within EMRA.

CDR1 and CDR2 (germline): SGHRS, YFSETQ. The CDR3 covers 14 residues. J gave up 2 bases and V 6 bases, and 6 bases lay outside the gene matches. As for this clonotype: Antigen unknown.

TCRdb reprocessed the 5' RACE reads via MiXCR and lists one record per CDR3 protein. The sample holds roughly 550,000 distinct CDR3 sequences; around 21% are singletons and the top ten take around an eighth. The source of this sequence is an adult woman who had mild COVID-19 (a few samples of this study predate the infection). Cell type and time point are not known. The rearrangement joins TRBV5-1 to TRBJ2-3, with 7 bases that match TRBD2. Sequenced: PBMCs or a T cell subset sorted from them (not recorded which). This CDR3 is CASTLRGFTDTQYF. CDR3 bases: TGCGCCAGCACCCTGCGGGGGTTCACAGATACGCAGTATTTT.